This TCR beta chain was captured in a study of cytomegalovirus exposure and HLA in healthy donors. The study, taken as a whole, reports: A later analysis showed that HLA-associated TCR beta chains had undergone more clonal expansion than equally common others. For most subjects, TCR beta sequences were reported to predict HLA-A and HLA-B alleles with accuracy. Common viral pathogens were later found to be apparently linked to several of the most significant clusters.

Regarding this clone: Its specificity is unknown.

60 Vbeta and 13 Jbeta primers were used in PCR. Repertoires were generated with immunoSEQ multiplex PCR, while TCRdb's copy carries only in-frame clones and drops some. The data show around 140,000 clones, almost 85% seen once. The V end lost 6 bases, the J end lost 5 bases, and 23 bases lay between the germline ends. There are 16 residues in the CDR3. CDR1 is MNHEY and CDR2 is SMNVEV in the germline V gene (reference sequence). The chain has TRBV27 and TRBJ2-7; TRBD1 is a possible D gene (5 bases). Sequencing used PBMCs. This TCR was recovered from a woman between 40 and 50 years old in good health and CMV-seronegative. CDR3 nucleotides: TGTGCCAGCAGACTCCCGCCGGCAGGGCTTATGGACGAGCAGTACTTC. Its translation: CASRLPPAGLMDEQYF.